These 25 T cell receptor beta chains share one sample of origin, sequenced in a study of cytomegalovirus exposure and HLA in healthy donors. 60 Vbeta and 13 Jbeta primers were used in PCR. The data were produced by immunoSEQ multiplex PCR, yet TCRdb's version contains in-frame clones alone and is incomplete. This sample has 130,000 to 150,000 clones, with 78% found just once. The sequencing input was PBMCs. Receptors originate from a female donor in good health and CMV-seronegative.

The chain uses TRBV18 and TRBJ2-3; D is uncertain. The CDR3 contains 14 residues. Trimming left V 2 bases short and J 2 bases short, with 8 bases between. Germline V gene lookup returns CDR1 KGHSH and CDR2 LQKENI. The CDR3 nucleotides are TGTGCCAGCTCACCAGACTTCTTCACAGATACGCAGTATTTT. Its translation is CASSPDFFTDTQYF.

The chain uses TRBV30 and TRBJ2-2, with D possibly being TRBD2 (7 bases). This CDR3 spans 15 amino acids. V lost 0 bases to trimming and J lost 3 bases, with 11 bases between them. Germline CDR1 GTSNPN, CDR2 SVGIG (reference sequence). The CDR3 DNA reads as TGTGCCTGGAGTGTAGGGGGGGCAGACACCGGGGAGCTGTTTTTT. Amino acid sequence: CAWSVGGADTGELFF. The entire variable domain, with the rest obtained from reference TRBV30 and TRBJ2-2, is as follows: SQTIHQWPATLVQPVGSPLSLECTVEGTSNPNLYWYRQAAGRGLQLLFYSVGIGQISSEVPQNLSASRPQDRQFILSSKKLLLSDSGFYLCAWSVGGADTGELFFGEGSRLTVL.

The chain is built from TRBV15 and TRBJ2-3, with D possibly matching TRBD2 (6 bases). The CDR3 is made up of 17 amino acids. V was cut by 1 base and J by 0 bases, with 14 bases left in between. From germline, CDR1 is LNHNV and CDR2 YYDKDF (reference sequence). The DNA for the CDR3 is TGTGCCACCAGCAGAGCATCGGAGGGGTTTAGCACAGATACGCAGTATTTT. Residues: CATSRASEGFSTDTQYF.

This clone was seen ten or more times. The chain is built from TRBV5-1 and TRBJ2-1; 12 positions agree with TRBD2. The CDR3 loop spans 15 amino acids. Germline V gene data show CDR1 as SGHRS and CDR2 as YFSETQ. V trimming: 4 bases; J trimming: 2 bases; junction bases outside the gene matches: 1. The CDR3 sequence: CASSRTSGTYNEQFF. In DNA form, the CDR3 reads TGCGCCAGCAGCCGGACTAGCGGGACCTACAATGAGCAGTTCTTC.

This sequence joins TRBV11-2 and TRBJ2-2, with D unclear. The germline V and J ends were trimmed by 0 bases and 7 bases, with 9 bases remaining between them. Looked up from germline, CDR1 is SGHAT and CDR2 is FQNNGV. The CDR3 spans 14 residues. The CDR3: CASSLEATIGELFF. CDR3 DNA sequence: TGTGCCAGCAGCTTAGAGGCAACAATCGGGGAGCTGTTTTTT.

V gene TRBV9 combines with J gene TRBJ1-3; 9 bases are shared with TRBD1. This CDR3 is built from 15 residues. J lost 2 bases, V lost 3 bases, and 3 bases had no gene match. Germline values: CDR1 SGDLS, CDR2 YYNGEE. This chain's CDR3 is CASSDGTGTGNTIYF. In nucleotides, the CDR3 is TGTGCCAGCAGCGACGGGACAGGGACTGGAAACACCATATATTTT.

This clone was observed many times. The V call is TRBV14, the J call TRBJ1-6, with D unclear. Trimming took off 3 bases at V and 10 bases at J, with 13 bases between the two ends. Germline V gene data show CDR1 as SGHDN and CDR2 as FVKESK. This CDR3 contains 14 residues. In nucleotides, the CDR3 is TGTGCCAGCAGCCAGGAAAGGAGTACGTCACCCCTCCACTTT. This codes for CASSQERSTSPLHF.

The J gene is TRBJ2-7, the V gene TRBV2, with TRBD1 matching 7 bases. The CDR3 is 15 residues long. Germline lookup yields CDR1 SNHLY and CDR2 FYNNEI. V lost 2 bases and J lost 6; bases outside the gene matches: 10. For the CDR3, the DNA is TGTGCCAGCAGTGAAACAGGGGCAATAGGTGGCGAGCAGTACTTC. Encoded protein: CASSETGAIGGEQYF. Based on the CDR3 plus reference TRBV2 and TRBJ2-7, the full variable domain is EPEVTQTPSHQVTQMGQEVILRCVPISNHLYFYWYRQILGQKVEFLVSFYNNEISEKSEIFDDQFSVERPDGSNFTLKIRSTKLEDSAMYFCASSETGAIGGEQYFGPGTRLTVT.

V gene TRBV5-1 combines with J gene TRBJ1-1; 9 positions match TRBD1. Per germline, CDR1 SGHRS and CDR2 YFSETQ. CDR3 length: 15 amino acids. Unmatched junction bases numbered 8, after V lost 4 bases and J lost 4 bases. The CDR3 here is CASSDYRGRSTEAFF. The CDR3 nucleotides read TGCGCCAGCAGCGATTACAGGGGGCGCAGCACTGAAGCTTTCTTT.

The rearrangement uses TRBV28 and TRBJ2-7, with TRBD1 as a possible D gene (5 bases). Germline V gene data show CDR1 as MDHEN and CDR2 as SYDVKM. The CDR3 is 13 residues long. The ends were cut back, 6 bases at V and 0 bases at J, with 9 bases in the middle. CDR3 in DNA: TGTGCCAGCAGACAGGAGAACTCCTACGAGCAGTACTTC. Amino acid sequence: CASRQENSYEQYF.

This chain uses TRBV5-1 with TRBJ1-1, with 9 bases aligning to TRBD1. Germline CDR1 and CDR2: SGHRS and YFSETQ. V shed 1 base, J shed 5 bases, and the junction held 6 bases outside the gene matches. There are 15 residues in the CDR3. The CDR3 loop is CASSLMLQGATEAFF. The CDR3 DNA follows: TGCGCCAGCAGCTTGATGTTACAGGGGGCTACTGAAGCTTTCTTT.

The V and J genes are TRBV19 and TRBJ2-2; 10 bases are shared with TRBD2. Losses at the gene ends were 5 bases for V and 4 bases for J; bases not matched to a gene: 4. The length of the CDR3 is 15 residues. Germline CDR1 and CDR2: LNHDA and SQIVND (reference sequence). The CDR3 spells CASSPGTSVTGELFF. In DNA, the CDR3 is TGTGCCAGTAGTCCGGGGACTAGCGTCACCGGGGAGCTGTTTTTT.

The chain is built from TRBV30 and TRBJ2-3; D is perhaps TRBD2 (6 bases). The germline V gene encodes CDR1 GTSNPN and CDR2 SVGIG (reference sequence). This CDR3 is built from 16 residues. Trimming shortened V by 2 bases and J by 6 bases, and 21 bases separated the two germline ends. DNA for the CDR3: TGTGCCTGGAGTTGGGTGAAGGGGAGGTTCAAGGATACGCAGTATTTT. Its translation: CAWSWVKGRFKDTQYF.

V gene TRBV5-1 combines with J gene TRBJ2-5; D is possibly TRBD1 (6 bases). The CDR3 sequence is 16 residues long. V was cut by 4 bases and J by 5 bases, with 21 bases left in between. Germline CDR1 is SGHRS and CDR2 is YFSETQ. For the CDR3, the DNA is TGCGCCAGCAGCGCCCGCCACAGGGACCGCTGGGAGACCCAGTACTTC. Residues: CASSARHRDRWETQYF.

The chain employs TRBV9 and TRBJ1-2; 8 nucleotides agree with TRBD1. This CDR3 spans 14 amino acids. Germline trimming cut 4 bases from V and 3 bases from J; bases unmatched to any gene: 5. Germline V gene sequence: CDR1 SGDLS, CDR2 YYNGEE. This CDR3 reads CASSPPGGDYGYTF. The CDR3 coding sequence is TGTGCCAGCAGCCCACCAGGGGGCGACTATGGCTACACCTTC.

As concerns this clone: This CDR3 is also generated by other DNA sequences in the sample. The chain is built from TRBV7-2 and TRBJ2-5; 9 bases agree with TRBD1. This CDR3 contains 15 residues. Germline lookup yields CDR1 SGHTA and CDR2 FQGNSA. J gave up 2 bases and V 5 bases, and 6 bases lay outside the gene matches. DNA for the CDR3: TGTGCCAGCAGCCCGGACAGGGGTCGGCAAGAGACCCAGTACTTC. Residues: CASSPDRGRQETQYF.

This chain joins TRBV7-3 and TRBJ2-3; the match to TRBD2 covers 8 bases. This CDR3 contains 15 residues. Germline-derived CDR1 and CDR2 are SGHTA and FQGTGA. The ends lost 5 bases at V and 5 bases at J; junction bases unmatched: 9. DNA of the CDR3: TGTGCCAGCAGCCCCTCTAGCGGGCAGGGAGATACGCAGTATTTT. Amino acid sequence: CASSPSSGQGDTQYF.

This clone came up a few times. The V gene is TRBV7-6, the J gene TRBJ2-6; 8 nucleotides match TRBD1. The ends lost 0 bases at V and 0 bases at J; junction bases unmatched: 16. Germline V gene data show CDR1 as SGHVS and CDR2 as FNYEAQ. The CDR3 runs 22 residues. CDR3 DNA sequence: TGTGCCAGCAGCTTAGCGGTTGTAGTGGACAGGGTAGAATACTCTGGGGCCAACGTCCTGACTTTC. Translated, it gives CASSLAVVVDRVEYSGANVLTF.

This clone was seen a single time. The chain couples TRBV13 to TRBJ2-3, with D tentatively TRBD2 (5 bases). The CDR3 covers 15 residues. Germline CDR1 is PRHDT and CDR2 is FYEKMQ (reference sequence). V was pared by 5 bases and J by 0 bases, with 12 bases between. CDR3 residues: CASSLNPGSTDTQYF. CDR3 sequence (DNA): TGTGCCAGCAGCCTAAATCCGGGGAGCACAGATACGCAGTATTTT.

The chain is built from TRBV2 and TRBJ2-1; 11 bases agree with TRBD2. Trimming cost V 1 base and J 8 bases; bases outside gene matches: 13. Germline values: CDR1 SNHLY, CDR2 FYNNEI. The CDR3 is 18 amino acids. The CDR3 protein is CASSEVLGLAEEEDEQFF. In DNA form, the CDR3 reads TGTGCCAGCAGTGAAGTACTGGGACTAGCGGAGGAGGAGGATGAGCAGTTCTTC.

This chain joins TRBV6-5 and TRBJ2-1, with 8 bases identical to TRBD1. In germline, CDR1 is MNHEY, CDR2 SVGAGI. J was trimmed by 3 bases and V by 4 bases; bases with no gene match: 5. This CDR3 is 15 amino acids long. The CDR3 DNA reads as TGTGCCAGCAGTTTCCAGGGGGCAAGCTACAATGAGCAGTTCTTC. This gives the protein CASSFQGASYNEQFF.

In its sample, this clone was seen once. V gene TRBV9 combines with J gene TRBJ1-3, with no clear D. Germline-derived CDR1 and CDR2 are SGDLS and YYNGEE. The CDR3 is 15 residues long. Trimming removed 2 bases from V and 0 bases from J, with 9 bases in between. In DNA form, the CDR3 reads TGTGCCAGCAGCGTGCGGGGTATCTCTGGAAACACCATATATTTT. Its translation is CASSVRGISGNTIYF.

The J gene is TRBJ2-3, the V gene TRBV6-6; 9 bases fit TRBD2. This CDR3 spans 15 amino acids. From germline, CDR1 is MNHNY and CDR2 SVGAGI (reference sequence). Trimming took 5 bases from V and 3 from J; bases not matched to a gene: 6. CDR3 region: CASSASGKGTDTQYF. CDR3 DNA: TGTGCCAGCAGTGCTAGCGGGAAGGGGACAGATACGCAGTATTTT.

The genes are TRBV2 and TRBJ1-3; D is uncertain. CDR1 is SNHLY and CDR2 is FYNNEI in the germline V gene. CDR3 size: 14 residues. With 3 bases removed from V and 6 bases from J, the gap between germline ends came to 12 bases. CDR3 bases: TGTGCCAGCAGTGAGCAACAGCCGCTAAACACCATATATTTT. The encoded protein is CASSEQQPLNTIYF.

V and J are TRBV19 and TRBJ2-5; 7 nucleotides line up with TRBD1. V was clipped by 4 bases and J by 4 bases; unmatched bases: 0. From germline, CDR1 is LNHDA and CDR2 SQIVND (reference sequence). The CDR3 covers 12 residues. CDR3 DNA sequence: TGTGCCAGTAGTAACAGGGGAGAGACCCAGTACTTC. Its protein product is CASSNRGETQYF.